Shown below are 29 T cell receptor beta chains from a single sample sequenced in a study of blood T cell repertoires in COVID-19 (dated by TCRdb to between 2020 and 2021). The library was generated by the immunoSEQ multiplex PCR assay. TCRdb limited this immuneACCESS table to in-frame rearrangements with V and J called. A share of clones is missing; checked studies link under half to unresolved V genes, and the rest is unexplained. This sample is represented by approximately 230,000 clones; approximately 84% of them were singletons. The ten largest account for approximately 15% of the sample. Sequences were obtained from PBMCs or T cells enriched from blood (not recorded which). The receptors stem from a man aged 40-50 years who had recovered from COVID-19.

This clone was found once. The rearrangement joins TRBV29-1 to TRBJ1-2; D uncertain. Germline values: CDR1 SQVTM, CDR2 ANQGSEA. The CDR3 is made up of 14 amino acids. Between the trimmed V and J ends, which lost 4 bases and 4 bases, there was a span of 16 bases. DNA for the CDR3: TGCAGCGTTGGGGGTCGCAACGAGGGCTATGGCTACACCTTC. Protein: CSVGGRNEGYGYTF.

The rearrangement joins TRBV5-1 to TRBJ1-6; 8 nucleotides line up with TRBD1. Germline CDR1 and CDR2: SGHRS and YFSETQ. The CDR3 extends over 16 amino acids. With V trimmed by 1 base and J by 5 bases, 5 bases remained unmatched. CDR3 sequence (DNA): TGCGCCAGCAGCTTGAGGCCAGGGGGCGATAATTCACCCCTCCACTTT. Translated: CASSLRPGGDNSPLHF.

The V gene is TRBV28, the J gene TRBJ1-1; D not certain. The V end was cut by 4 bases, the J end by 4 bases, with 16 bases between. Germline loops: CDR1 MDHEN, CDR2 SYDVKM. There are 15 residues in the CDR3. The CDR3 spells CASSSYQLAATEAFF. The CDR3 DNA follows: TGTGCCAGCAGTTCCTACCAACTTGCGGCCACTGAAGCTTTCTTT.

In its sample, this clone was seen once. V is TRBV3-1 (or the pseudogene TRBV3-2) and J is TRBJ2-3; D is unclear. Trimming took 4 bases from V and 2 from J, leaving 4 bases between them. The CDR3 consists of 12 residues. CDR1 is LGHDT and CDR2 is YNNKEL in the germline V gene (reference sequence). CDR3: CASSPYTDTQYF. In DNA form, the CDR3 reads TGTGCCAGCAGCCCTTACACAGATACGCAGTATTTT.

This clone was detected only once. CDR3 bases: TGTGCCAGCAGTTTTTTCAGGGGCCGATCACCCCTCCACTTT. This translates into CASSFFRGRSPLHF. The chain recombines TRBV28 with TRBJ1-6; tentative D call: TRBD1 (6 bases). V was cut by 3 bases and J by 10 bases, with 13 bases left in between. Germline lookup yields CDR1 MDHEN and CDR2 SYDVKM. This CDR3 comprises 14 residues.

By proportion, this clone is hyperexpanded. The gene calls are TRBV7-6 and TRBJ1-5; 7 nucleotides align to TRBD1. CDR3 length equals 15 residues. V lost 1 base to trimming and J lost 4 bases; unmatched junction nucleotides: 4. The germline V gene encodes CDR1 SGHVS and CDR2 FNYEAQ. The CDR3 loop reads CASSLGTGFNQPQHF. The CDR3 DNA reads as TGTGCCAGCAGCTTAGGGACAGGATTTAATCAGCCCCAGCATTTT.

The V gene is TRBV7-9, the J gene TRBJ2-5, with a weak D call TRBD1 (5 bases). V lost 6 bases and J 9 bases, leaving 14 bases between the germline ends. There are 12 residues in the CDR3. CDR1 and CDR2 from the germline V gene are SEHNR and FQNEAQ (reference sequence). As DNA, the CDR3 is TGTGCCAGCAGGGGGCCTTTATGGGCCCAGTACTTC. Encoded protein: CASRGPLWAQYF.

V gene TRBV11-2 combines with J gene TRBJ2-4, with TRBD1 matching over 12 bases. Germline-derived CDR1 and CDR2 are SGHAT and FQNNGV. The CDR3 consists of 15 residues. Trimming removed 3 bases from V and 7 bases from J; junction bases left unmatched: 4. The CDR3 DNA reads as TGTGCCAGCAGCTTCAGTGGGACAGGGGGCAACATTCAGTACTTC. Encoded protein: CASSFSGTGGNIQYF.

The V gene is TRBV19, the J gene TRBJ1-6, with TRBD1 matching over 7 bases. The CDR3 is 15 amino acids. The J segment lost 8 bases and the V segment lost 4 bases, leaving 8 bases of the junction unmatched. The germline CDR1 and CDR2 sequences are LNHDA and SQIVND (reference sequence). The CDR3: CASSTTGAAYSPLHF. The CDR3 nucleotides read TGTGCCAGTAGTACTACAGGGGCGGCTTATTCACCCCTCCACTTT.

This clone was detected only once. The rearrangement links TRBV6-2 or TRBV6-3 to TRBJ1-1; 8 nucleotides agree with TRBD1. The CDR3 spans 17 residues. V lost 6 bases to trimming and J lost 0 bases; unmatched junction nucleotides: 12. CDR1 MNHEY and CDR2 SVGEGT come from the germline V gene. The CDR3, as DNA: TGTGCCAGCAGCCGATTGACAGGGGCCCTCATGAACACTGAAGCTTTCTTT. Translated, it gives CASSRLTGALMNTEAFF.

The V call is TRBV7-9, the J call TRBJ2-7; 9 nucleotides line up with TRBD1. Germline V CDR1 and CDR2: SEHNR, FQNEAQ (reference sequence). This CDR3 comprises 14 residues. The V segment lost 5 bases and the J segment 5 bases; nucleotides outside the gene matches: 7. The chain's CDR3 is CASSHDRGANEQYF. The CDR3 nucleotides are TGTGCCAGCAGCCACGACAGGGGGGCAAACGAGCAGTACTTC.

The rearrangement links TRBV4-1 to TRBJ1-5; D gene unclear. V was cut by 4 bases and J by 6 bases, with 10 bases left in between. Germline V gene sequence: CDR1 MGHRA, CDR2 YSYEKL. The CDR3 loop spans 13 amino acids. The CDR3 nucleotides read TGCGCCAGCAGCCCAGTAAACCGTCAGCCCCAGCATTTT. Protein sequence: CASSPVNRQPQHF.

The CDR3 bases are TGTGCCAGCAGTTGGGGAGAGCTGGTTTACTACGAGCAGTACTTC. This sequence encodes CASSWGELVYYEQYF. The V call is TRBV7-9, the J call TRBJ2-7; tentative D call: TRBD2 (5 bases). CDR3 length equals 15 residues. The ends were cut back, 6 bases at V and 3 bases at J, with 18 bases in the middle. The V gene's germline CDR1 is SEHNR and CDR2 FQNEAQ (reference sequence).

This clone was observed a single time. J is TRBJ2-1 and V is TRBV28; 7 nucleotides line up with TRBD1. Germline V gives CDR1 MDHEN, CDR2 SYDVKM. V lost 3 bases and J lost 5; bases outside the gene matches: 7. The CDR3 is 15 residues long. Here the CDR3 reads CASSFSLDRDNEQFF. Here the CDR3 DNA reads TGTGCCAGCAGTTTCTCCCTCGACAGGGACAATGAGCAGTTCTTC.

For the CDR3, the DNA is TGTGCCAGCTCTGCTAGCGGGCAGTACAATGAGCAGTTCTTC. It encodes CASSASGQYNEQFF. The rearrangement uses TRBV6-5 and TRBJ2-1; TRBD2 aligns across 8 bases. The length of the CDR3 is 14 residues. Losses at the gene ends were 8 bases for V and 4 bases for J; bases not matched to a gene: 7. Germline V gene data show CDR1 as MNHEY and CDR2 as SVGAGI.

The chain links TRBV4-3 to TRBJ1-5, with D maybe TRBD1 (6 bases). V lost 0 bases to trimming and J lost 5 bases, with 14 bases between them. The CDR3 loop spans 16 amino acids. Germline V gene sequence: CDR1 LGHNA, CDR2 YSLEER. The CDR3 here is CASSQDSRTAYQPQHF. The CDR3 DNA sequence: TGCGCCAGCAGCCAAGATTCGCGGACAGCTTATCAGCCCCAGCATTTT.

This clone showed up many times. The chain carries TRBV5-1 and TRBJ2-7; D not certain. CDR3 length equals 16 residues. Trimming stripped 8 bases from V and 1 base from J, with 22 bases between. From germline, CDR1 is SGHRS and CDR2 YFSETQ. This chain's CDR3 is CASRSGHQSQSYEQYF. The CDR3 coding sequence is TGCGCCAGTCGGTCAGGCCACCAGTCCCAGTCCTACGAGCAGTACTTC.

This clone was picked up one time. This sample also contains other DNA sequences that code for the same CDR3. The chain combines TRBV7-9 with TRBJ2-1; a weak D match, TRBD2 (5 bases). Trimming left V 1 base short and J 0 bases short, with 13 bases between. There are 17 residues in the CDR3. Germline V CDR1 and CDR2: SEHNR, FQNEAQ (reference sequence). The CDR3 DNA sequence: TGTGCCAGCAGCTTAGGAGGATCTGGGAGCTCCTACAATGAGCAGTTCTTC. Its protein is CASSLGGSGSSYNEQFF.

Only one count was recorded for this clone. The gene calls are TRBV10-3 and TRBJ1-1; D gene uncertain. V lost 8 bases and J 5 bases, leaving 12 bases between the germline ends. This CDR3 is 12 amino acids long. Germline V gives CDR1 ENHRY, CDR2 SYGVKD. CDR3 DNA sequence: TGTGCCATCGGGGTCGGAGGGACTGAAGCTTTCTTT. This translates into CAIGVGGTEAFF.

The gene calls are TRBV2 and TRBJ2-3; weak D call: TRBD2 (6 bases). Germline CDR1 reads SNHLY; CDR2 reads FYNNEI. This CDR3 has 14 amino acids. The germline V and J ends were trimmed by 4 bases and 2 bases, with 10 bases remaining between them. The CDR3 spells CASSVGGATDTQYF. The DNA of the CDR3 is TGTGCCAGCAGTGTGGGGGGAGCCACAGATACGCAGTATTTT.

This chain joins TRBV7-7 and TRBJ2-1, with TRBD1 matching over 7 bases. In germline, CDR1 is SSHAT, CDR2 FNYEAQ (reference sequence). The CDR3 runs 15 residues. V lost 5 bases, J lost 3 bases, and 7 bases stayed unmatched. CDR3 residues: CASSEYRGDYNEQFF. As DNA, the CDR3 is TGTGCCAGCAGCGAATACAGGGGAGACTACAATGAGCAGTTCTTC.

The chain uses TRBV24-1 and TRBJ2-7, with D possibly TRBD1 on 6 matching bases. V was clipped by 4 bases and J by 3 bases, with 15 bases between them. Germline V lookup: CDR1 KGHDR, CDR2 SFDVKD. This CDR3 has 15 residues. The CDR3 DNA reads TGTGCCACCAGTGACTCAACAGGGAGCGTCTACGAGCAGTACTTC. This sequence encodes CATSDSTGSVYEQYF.

The chain links TRBV29-1 to TRBJ2-1; tentative D call: TRBD1 (6 bases). The ends were cut back, 1 base at V and 9 bases at J, with 16 bases in the middle. Germline values: CDR1 SQVTM, CDR2 ANQGSEA. The CDR3 sequence is 14 residues long. The CDR3 DNA reads TGCAGCGTTGAAGGTAGGAACAGGGTGACTGAGCAGTTCTTC. This gives the protein CSVEGRNRVTEQFF.

CDR3: CASSPSTSGGTDTQYF. CDR3 sequence (DNA): TGTGCCAGCTCACCTTCTACAAGCGGCGGTACTGATACGCAGTATTTT. The V call is TRBV18, the J call TRBJ2-3; D may be TRBD2 (5 bases). V dropped 3 bases and J dropped 6 bases, with 19 bases sitting between them. Per germline, CDR1 KGHSH and CDR2 LQKENI. The length of the CDR3 is 16 residues.

The rearrangement joins TRBV11-2 to TRBJ1-5; 7 bases agree with TRBD1. Per the germline V gene, CDR1 is SGHAT and CDR2 is FQNNGV. The CDR3 runs 13 residues. The trim removed 7 bases at V and 5 bases at J, leaving 5 bases unmatched. CDR3 region: CASMGQGDQPQHF. The DNA for the CDR3 is TGTGCCAGCATGGGTCAGGGGGATCAGCCCCAGCATTTT.

The chain is built from TRBV7-3 and TRBJ1-1; D not resolved. Trimming took 5 bases from V and 3 from J, leaving 13 bases between them. CDR3 length: 14 amino acids. The germline V gene encodes CDR1 SGHTA and CDR2 FQGTGA. The CDR3 region is CASSPEAQYTEAFF. The CDR3 region has the DNA TGTGCCAGCAGCCCTGAAGCACAGTACACTGAAGCTTTCTTT.

The J gene is TRBJ1-2, the V gene TRBV25-1; TRBD1 is a possible D gene (5 bases). V lost 0 bases, J lost 5 bases, and 10 bases lay in between. Germline CDR1 reads MGHDK; CDR2 reads SYGVNS. The CDR3 sequence is 14 residues long. CDR3 loop: CASSEYWAGYGYTF. CDR3 DNA sequence: TGTGCCAGCAGTGAATATTGGGCAGGGTATGGCTACACCTTC.

CDR3 sequence reads: CASSQVRQRGLEGTEAFF. CDR3 sequence (DNA): TGCGCCAGCAGCCAAGTAAGACAAAGGGGGCTGGAGGGCACTGAAGCTTTCTTT. This rearrangement joins TRBV4-1 to TRBJ1-1; 7 bases match TRBD1. Trimming cost V 1 base and J 4 bases; bases outside gene matches: 15. From germline, CDR1 is MGHRA and CDR2 YSYEKL. The CDR3 is 18 amino acids.

This clone was detected a few times. The chain uses TRBV4-3 and TRBJ2-4; tentatively, D is TRBD1 (6 bases). The germline CDR1 and CDR2 sequences are LGHNA and YSLEER. Trimming cost V 1 base and J 6 bases, with 13 bases left between them. This CDR3 contains 15 residues. CDR3 in DNA: TGCGCCAGCAGCCAAGGTGGTGGACAGTTAAACATTCAGTACTTC. It specifies CASSQGGGQLNIQYF.